These 23 T cell receptor beta chains originate from one sample sequenced in a study of shared clonotypes between healthy human individuals. Profiled with immunoSEQ multiplex PCR; TCRdb holds only in-frame clones, not every one. This sample has about 79,000 clones, with 50% to 70% found just once. Sequenced material: memory CD8+ T cells sorted from blood. The subset was: CD45RO+ cells pooled with CCR7-negative TemRA cells. These receptors were collected from a man aged 25 to 40 in good health.

J is TRBJ1-2 and V is TRBV2, with D hard to call. Trimming took off 6 bases at V and 5 bases at J, with 4 bases between the two ends. CDR1 and CDR2 (germline): SNHLY, FYNNEI. This CDR3 is built from 10 residues. The CDR3 DNA is TGTGCCAGCAGGGATTATGGCTACACCTTC. It translates to CASRDYGYTF.

The CDR3 coding sequence is TGTGCCAGCAGCGCCGGGACAGTGTCCTACGAGCAGTACTTC. This translates into CASSAGTVSYEQYF. J is TRBJ2-7 and V is TRBV14, with 7 nucleotides matching TRBD1. The CDR3 runs 14 residues. Germline values: CDR1 SGHDN, CDR2 FVKESK. V lost 5 bases to trimming and J lost 1 base; unmatched junction nucleotides: 5.

The chain has TRBV19 and TRBJ2-7, with TRBD2 matching 8 bases. This CDR3 region has 15 residues. Germline loops: CDR1 LNHDA, CDR2 SQIVND (reference sequence). The J segment lost 5 bases and the V segment lost 5 bases, leaving 11 bases of the junction unmatched. The CDR3: CASSDSGKMKHEQYF. DNA of the CDR3: TGTGCCAGTAGTGATAGCGGGAAGATGAAACACGAGCAGTACTTC.

The V and J genes are TRBV9 and TRBJ2-1; 13 bases match TRBD2. The V and J ends lost 3 bases and 7 bases, in that order; junction bases with no gene match: 7. The germline V gene has CDR1 SGDLS and CDR2 YYNGEE. The CDR3 length is 16 residues. CDR3 sequence reads: CASSATSGRLTNEQFF. The CDR3 DNA follows: TGTGCCAGCAGCGCGACTAGCGGGAGGCTAACAAATGAGCAGTTCTTC.

The chain uses TRBV7-9 and TRBJ2-1; a possible D gene is TRBD1 (7 bases). This CDR3 comprises 16 residues. V was trimmed by 5 bases and J by 7 bases, leaving 21 bases between them. CDR1 and CDR2 (germline): SEHNR, FQNEAQ (reference sequence). The CDR3 nucleotides read TGTGCCAGCAGCCGATTGACAGGGAGGTCTGGGAATGAGCAGTTCTTC. This sequence encodes CASSRLTGRSGNEQFF.

The J gene is TRBJ2-5, the V gene TRBV29-1; D unresolved. Trimming cost V 4 bases and J 0 bases, with 9 bases left between them. Germline values: CDR1 SQVTM, CDR2 ANQGSEA. The CDR3 sequence is 13 residues long. As DNA, the CDR3 is TGCAGCGTTGTAGGCGCTAACCAAGAGACCCAGTACTTC. Amino acid sequence: CSVVGANQETQYF.

The chain combines TRBV7-9 with TRBJ1-1, with D perhaps TRBD1 (6 bases). CDR3 length: 16 residues. The V gene's germline CDR1 is SEHNR and CDR2 FQNEAQ (reference sequence). With 5 bases removed from V and 0 bases from J, the gap between germline ends came to 16 bases. As DNA, the CDR3 is TGTGCCAGCAGCCTATCGGGGGGCGTCATGAACACTGAAGCTTTCTTT. Translated: CASSLSGGVMNTEAFF. The complete variable domain, with remaining parts taken from reference TRBV7-9 and TRBJ1-1, reads DTGVSQNPRHKITKRGQNVTFRCDPISEHNRLYWYRQTLGQGPEFLTYFQNEAQLEKSRLLSDRFSAERPKGSFSTLEIQRTEQGDSAMYLCASSLSGGVMNTEAFFGQGTRLTVV.

V usage is TRBV14 and J usage is TRBJ2-7; D remains unclear. The CDR3 spans 12 residues. V lost 4 bases and J 3 bases, leaving 7 bases between the germline ends. CDR1 SGHDN and CDR2 FVKESK come from the germline V gene. The CDR3 DNA reads as TGTGCCAGCAGCCCCCACTACTACGAGCAGTACTTC. Translated: CASSPHYYEQYF. The full variable domain, with the rest looked up from reference TRBV14 and TRBJ2-7, is EAGVTQFPSHSVIEKGQTVTLRCDPISGHDNLYWYRRVMGKEIKFLLHFVKESKQDESGMPNNRFLAERTGGTYSTLKVQPAELEDSGVYFCASSPHYYEQYFGPGTRLTVT.

This clone has more than one count but fewer than ten. The chain combines TRBV5-1 with TRBJ2-5, with unresolved D. CDR3 length equals 11 residues. Trimming removed 3 bases at V and 4 bases at J, with 4 bases between. Germline V gene data show CDR1 as SGHRS and CDR2 as YFSETQ. The CDR3 loop reads CASSSLETQYF. CDR3 bases: TGCGCCAGCAGCTCACTAGAGACCCAGTACTTC.

This clone was counted between two and nine times. V is TRBV28 and J is TRBJ2-7; D unresolved. This CDR3 region has 12 residues. V was shortened by 10 bases and J by 0 bases, with 10 bases between the two germline ends. Germline V CDR1 and CDR2: MDHEN, SYDVKM. The CDR3 region has the DNA TGTGCCATCTCCGATGGCTCCTACGAGCAGTACTTC. Its translation is CAISDGSYEQYF.

This clone was detected once. This sample includes further DNA sequences coding for the same CDR3. The genes are TRBV4-1 and TRBJ2-6; D not certain. The CDR3 totals 15 residues. Germline V lookup: CDR1 MGHRA, CDR2 YSYEKL. Trimming took 3 bases from V and 1 from J, leaving 7 bases between them. CDR3 sequence reads: CASSQVASGANVLTF. CDR3 nucleotides: TGCGCCAGCAGCCAGGTAGCTTCTGGGGCCAACGTCCTGACTTTC.

The chain links TRBV27 to TRBJ2-6, with D perhaps given as TRBD1 or TRBD2 (5 bases each). V shed 1 base and J shed 3 bases, with 10 bases lying between them. The germline V gene encodes CDR1 MNHEY and CDR2 SMNVEV (reference sequence). The CDR3 totals 16 residues. CDR3 protein: CASSLLGTLGANVLTF. DNA for the CDR3: TGTGCCAGCAGTTTATTGGGGACCCTTGGGGCCAACGTCCTGACTTTC.

V gene TRBV27 combines with J gene TRBJ2-7; D unresolved. CDR1 is MNHEY, CDR2 SMNVEV, per germline (reference sequence). V was cut by 5 bases and J by 3 bases, with 11 bases left in between. This CDR3 contains 13 residues. In DNA form, the CDR3 reads TGTGCCAGCAGTCCCCGTTTTGGCTACGAGCAGTACTTC. Translation gives CASSPRFGYEQYF.

A note on this clone: This sample includes further DNA sequences coding for the same CDR3. V and J are TRBV11-3 and TRBJ1-3; TRBD1 agrees at 9 bases. J lost 4 bases, V lost 5 bases, and 6 bases had no gene match. CDR3 size: 15 residues. Looked up from germline, CDR1 is SGHNT and CDR2 is YENEEA. CDR3 loop: CASSPGQGPGNTIYF. Here the CDR3 DNA reads TGTGCCAGCAGCCCGGGACAGGGACCAGGAAACACCATATATTTT.

The chain links TRBV9 to TRBJ2-5; D not certain. This CDR3 spans 15 amino acids. CDR1 SGDLS and CDR2 YYNGEE come from the germline V gene. V was trimmed by 1 base and J by 3 bases, leaving 13 bases between them. CDR3 protein: CASSVRLGGEETQYF. In DNA form, the CDR3 reads TGTGCCAGCAGCGTACGTCTGGGCGGAGAAGAGACCCAGTACTTC.

This CDR3 is CASSPNPRSDRAHEQFF. For the CDR3, the DNA is TGTGCCAGCAGTCCCAACCCCAGGTCTGACAGGGCACATGAGCAGTTCTTC. The V and J genes are TRBV28 and TRBJ2-1; 7 bases fit TRBD1. Germline values: CDR1 MDHEN, CDR2 SYDVKM. V shed 5 bases and J 8 bases; nucleotides not matched to a gene: 18. The CDR3 sequence is 17 residues long.

There are a few counts of this clone. The CDR3 spells CASSPLEGGNQPQHF. CDR3 DNA sequence: TGTGCCAGCAGCCCCCTGGAGGGAGGCAATCAGCCCCAGCATTTT. The J gene is TRBJ1-5, the V gene TRBV7-9; D not certain. The CDR3 totals 15 residues. Trimming removed 5 bases at V and 2 bases at J, with 13 bases between. Germline V gene data show CDR1 as SEHNR and CDR2 as FQNEAQ (reference sequence).

The J gene is TRBJ2-3, the V gene TRBV11-2; D gene unclear. The germline V and J ends were trimmed by 5 bases and 3 bases, with 18 bases remaining between them. The germline V gene encodes CDR1 SGHAT and CDR2 FQNNGV. The CDR3 is 16 amino acids. CDR3 residues: CASSPLSHTLTDTQYF. The CDR3 DNA is TGTGCCAGCAGCCCCTTATCGCATACCCTAACAGATACGCAGTATTTT.

CDR3 in DNA: TGTGCCAGTAGTACCCAATTCCGGGAGGCGGACTACGAGCAGTACTTC. This translates into CASSTQFREADYEQYF. The gene calls are TRBV19 and TRBJ2-7, with 7 bases aligning to TRBD2. The CDR3 contains 16 residues. With V trimmed by 4 bases and J by 3 bases, 12 bases remained unmatched. From germline, CDR1 is LNHDA and CDR2 SQIVND (reference sequence). Looking up the rest from reference TRBV19 and TRBJ2-7 gives the full variable domain: DGGITQSPKYLFRKEGQNVTLSCEQNLNHDAMYWYRQDPGQGLRLIYYSQIVNDFQKGDIAEGYSVSREKKESFPLTVTSAQKNPTAFYLCASSTQFREADYEQYFGPGTRLTVT.

The chain combines TRBV6-6 with TRBJ2-7; D is possibly TRBD1 (6 bases). Germline lookup yields CDR1 MNHNY and CDR2 SVGAGI (reference sequence). With 0 bases removed from V and 5 bases from J, the gap between germline ends came to 11 bases. The CDR3 is 14 amino acids. The CDR3 sequence: CASSYSRTDNEQYF. CDR3 nucleotides: TGTGCCAGCAGTTACTCGCGGACAGACAACGAGCAGTACTTC.

This clone was detected only once. The V call is TRBV2, the J call TRBJ1-3; TRBD1 might be the D (5 bases). The ends were cut back, 10 bases at V and 2 bases at J, with 9 bases in the middle. Germline CDR1 reads SNHLY; CDR2 reads FYNNEI. This CDR3 has 12 amino acids. The CDR3, as DNA: TGTGCCACCGAAGGGGCTGGAAACACCATATATTTT. As protein: CATEGAGNTIYF.

The V gene is TRBV28, the J gene TRBJ2-7; TRBD1 matches at 9 bases. CDR1 MDHEN and CDR2 SYDVKM come from the germline V gene. The CDR3 is 16 amino acids. V gave up 5 bases and J gave up 4 bases; unmatched junction bases: 12. The CDR3 DNA follows: TGTGCCAGCAGTAAGCTCGTTGCGGACAGGGGATACGAGCAGTACTTC. Amino acids: CASSKLVADRGYEQYF.

This clone occurred a few times. This chain connects TRBV9 to TRBJ2-1; 10 positions agree with TRBD2. Germline CDR1 is SGDLS and CDR2 is YYNGEE. The CDR3 has 17 amino acids. V trimming: 0 bases; J trimming: 0 bases; junction bases outside the gene matches: 3. This CDR3 is CASSVGLAGVSYNEQFF. The CDR3 nucleotides are TGTGCCAGCAGCGTAGGGCTAGCGGGAGTCTCCTACAATGAGCAGTTCTTC.